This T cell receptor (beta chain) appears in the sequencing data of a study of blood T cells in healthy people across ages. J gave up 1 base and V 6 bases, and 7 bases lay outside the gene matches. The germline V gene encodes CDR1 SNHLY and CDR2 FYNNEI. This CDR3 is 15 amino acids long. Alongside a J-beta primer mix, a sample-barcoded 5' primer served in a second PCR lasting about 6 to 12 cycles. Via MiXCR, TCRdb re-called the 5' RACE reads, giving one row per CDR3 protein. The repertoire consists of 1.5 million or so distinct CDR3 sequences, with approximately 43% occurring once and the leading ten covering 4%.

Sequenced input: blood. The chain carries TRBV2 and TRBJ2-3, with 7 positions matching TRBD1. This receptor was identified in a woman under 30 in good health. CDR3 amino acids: CASSDRARGTDTQYF. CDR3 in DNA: TGTGCCAGCAGCGACAGGGCGAGGGGCACAGATACGCAGTATTTT.